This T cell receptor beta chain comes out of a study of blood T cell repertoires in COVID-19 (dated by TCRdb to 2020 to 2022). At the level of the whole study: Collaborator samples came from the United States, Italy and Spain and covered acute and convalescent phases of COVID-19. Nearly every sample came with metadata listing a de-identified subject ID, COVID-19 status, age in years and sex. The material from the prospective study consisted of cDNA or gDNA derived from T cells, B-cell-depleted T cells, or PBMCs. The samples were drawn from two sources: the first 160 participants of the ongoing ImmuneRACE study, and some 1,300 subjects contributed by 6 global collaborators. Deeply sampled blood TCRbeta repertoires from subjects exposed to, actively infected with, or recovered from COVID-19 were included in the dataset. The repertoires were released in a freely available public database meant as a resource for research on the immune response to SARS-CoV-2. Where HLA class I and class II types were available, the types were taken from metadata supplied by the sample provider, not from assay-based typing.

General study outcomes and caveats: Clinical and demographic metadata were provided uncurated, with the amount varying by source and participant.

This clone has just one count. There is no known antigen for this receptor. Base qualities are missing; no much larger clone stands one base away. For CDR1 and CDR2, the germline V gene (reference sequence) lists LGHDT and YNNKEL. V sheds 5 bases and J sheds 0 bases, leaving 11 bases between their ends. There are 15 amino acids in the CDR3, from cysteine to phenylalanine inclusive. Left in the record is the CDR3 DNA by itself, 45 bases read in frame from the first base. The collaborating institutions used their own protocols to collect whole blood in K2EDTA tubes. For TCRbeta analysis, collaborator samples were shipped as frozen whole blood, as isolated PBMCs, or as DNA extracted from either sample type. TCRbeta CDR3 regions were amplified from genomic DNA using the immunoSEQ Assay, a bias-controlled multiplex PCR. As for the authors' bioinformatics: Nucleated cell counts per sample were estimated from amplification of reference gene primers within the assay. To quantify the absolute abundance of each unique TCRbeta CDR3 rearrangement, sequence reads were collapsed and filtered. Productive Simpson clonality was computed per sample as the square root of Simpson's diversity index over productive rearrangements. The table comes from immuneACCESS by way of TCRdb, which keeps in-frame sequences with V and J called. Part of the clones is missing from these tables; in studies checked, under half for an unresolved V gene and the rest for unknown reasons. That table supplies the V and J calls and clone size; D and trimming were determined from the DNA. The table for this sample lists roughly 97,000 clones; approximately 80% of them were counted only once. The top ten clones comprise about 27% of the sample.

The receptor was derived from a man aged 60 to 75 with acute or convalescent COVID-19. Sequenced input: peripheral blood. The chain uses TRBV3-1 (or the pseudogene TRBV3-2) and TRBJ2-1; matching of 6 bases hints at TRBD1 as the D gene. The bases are TGTGCCAGCAGCGAGAGACAGGACTCCTACAATGAGCAGTTCTTC. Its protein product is CASSERQDSYNEQFF.